These T cell receptor beta chains were read from a single sample in a study of CD8 T cells in ankylosing spondylitis. MiXCR, run by TCRdb on the 5' RACE reads, gives a single entry per CDR3 protein. The sample consists of about 450,000 distinct CDR3 sequences, roughly 26% of them appearing once. The sample was blood, either unsorted or a sorted T cell fraction (not recorded which). All receptors come from a male donor with ankylosing spondylitis. The CDR3 runs from the conserved cysteine through the conserved F or W. D genes are given only for firm matches. Clone size is not always given. Where it is, it says once, few, many or a class for expanded clones.

v_gene,abundance,len,j_gene,d_gene,CDR3nt,CDR3aa
TRBV12-3/TRBV12-4,NA,13,TRBJ2-2,NA,TGTGCCAGCAGTGTTAGTTATTCCGGGGAGCTGTTTTTT,CASSVSYSGELFF
TRBV10-3,few,16,TRBJ2-2,TRBD2,TGTGCCATCAGTGAGTTTGGCGGGAGCAACACCGGGGAGCTGTTTTTT,CAISEFGGSNTGELFF
TRBV12-3/TRBV12-4,few,16,TRBJ1-5,TRBD1,TGTGCCAGCAGTTCGTCCCAGACAGGGAGCAATCAGCCCCAGCATTTT,CASSSSQTGSNQPQHF
TRBV20-1,NA,13,TRBJ1-2,TRBD1,TGCAGTGCTCAGCGACCGGGACAGGGGGCCTACACCTTC,CSAQRPGQGAYTF
TRBV29-1,NA,13,TRBJ2-7,TRBD1,TGCAGCGTCTCGGGACAGGGTACCTACGAGCAGTACTTC,CSVSGQGTYEQYF
TRBV7-2,NA,13,TRBJ1-5,NA,TGTGCCAGCAGCTTTTCGAGGGACGAGCCCCAGCATTTT,CASSFSRDEPQHF
TRBV12-3/TRBV12-4,few,19,TRBJ2-1,TRBD2,TGTGCCAGCAGTCAGCGAGGACTAGCGGGAGATTATTCGGGTAATGAGCAGTTCTTC,CASSQRGLAGDYSGNEQFF
TRBV24-1,NA,12,TRBJ1-1,TRBD1,TGTGCCACCAGTGATTACAGGGGTGAAGCTTTCTTT,CATSDYRGEAFF
TRBV3-1,few,14,TRBJ2-7,NA,TGTGCCAGCAGAAACAGGGAGGGCTCCTACGAGCAGTACTTC,CASRNREGSYEQYF
TRBV9,NA,14,TRBJ1-2,NA,TGTGCCAGCAGCGTAGAAGGGGGGAGATATGGCTACACCTTC,CASSVEGGRYGYTF
TRBV18,few,16,TRBJ2-7,TRBD2,TGTGCCAGCTCACCAAATAGCGGGCTGAGCTCCTACGAGCAGTACTTC,CASSPNSGLSSYEQYF
TRBV7-9,few,15,TRBJ2-5,NA,TGTGCCAGCAGCCCAACCTCTAGGACAGAAGAGACCCAGTACTTC,CASSPTSRTEETQYF
TRBV7-9,many,13,TRBJ2-2,NA,TGTGCCAGCAGCTTAGAGGGTCCCGGGGAGCTGTTTTTT,CASSLEGPGELFF